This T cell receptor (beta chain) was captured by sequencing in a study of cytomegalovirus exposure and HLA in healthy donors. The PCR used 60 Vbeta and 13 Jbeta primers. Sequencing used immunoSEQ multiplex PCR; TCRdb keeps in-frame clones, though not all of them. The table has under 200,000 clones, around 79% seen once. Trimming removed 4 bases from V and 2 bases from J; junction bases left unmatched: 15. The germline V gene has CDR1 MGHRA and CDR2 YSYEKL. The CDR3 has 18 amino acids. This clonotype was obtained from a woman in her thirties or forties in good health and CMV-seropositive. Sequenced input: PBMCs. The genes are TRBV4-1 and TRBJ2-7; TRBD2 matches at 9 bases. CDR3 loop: CASSPRWRGGGDPYEQYF. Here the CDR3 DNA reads TGCGCCAGCAGCCCTCGGTGGCGGGGGGGAGGCGATCCCTACGAGCAGTACTTC.